This paragraph reports one T cell receptor beta chain. The CDR3 is 15 amino acids. V dropped 4 bases and J dropped 3 bases, with 13 bases sitting between them. Germline V gene sequence: CDR1 MGHRA, CDR2 YSYEKL. These data originate in a study of T cell changes during pregnancy in multiple sclerosis. Using immunoSEQ multiplex PCR, the repertoire was profiled, and TCRdb retains in-frame clones only, with some absent. Here the sample spans fewer than 25,000 clones, about 89% being singletons. The chain has TRBV4-1 and TRBJ1-5, with D possibly TRBD1 on 5 matching bases. The sequence derives from a female donor with multiple sclerosis, enrolled in a pregnancy study. The sequencing here drew on CD8+ T cells from peripheral blood mononuclear cells, taken in the first trimester of pregnancy. The CDR3 here is CASSPREEANQPQHF. The CDR3 DNA is TGCGCCAGCAGCCCCAGGGAAGAGGCCAATCAGCCCCAGCATTTT.